These T cell receptor beta chains were read from a single sample in a study of T cell responses to AZD1222 COVID-19 vaccine. Assay used: immunoSEQ multiplex PCR; TCRdb lists only in-frame clones, some missing. The table includes about 83,000 clones, more than 70% detected once. Sequenced here: peripheral blood, sampled on day 0 of AZD1222 vaccination. Receptors originate from an adult in good health. CDR3s include the opening cysteine and the closing phenylalanine or tryptophan. D genes are given only for firm matches. A clone size is listed for some rows: how often the clone was seen (once, few, many), or a class if it is expanded.

>once|TRBV4-1|TRBJ1-1|-
CASSQVGGLSEAFF
TGCGCCAGCAGCCAAGTCGGGGGGCTTAGTGAAGCTTTCTTT
>-|TRBV2|TRBJ2-6|-
CASSLGTGANVLTF
TGTGCCAGCAGCCTCGGGACAGGGGCCAACGTCCTGACTTTC
>-|TRBV5-1|TRBJ1-1|TRBD1
CASSFRGTEAFF
TGCGCCAGCAGTTTCAGGGGGACTGAAGCTTTCTTT
>once|TRBV5-1|TRBJ2-5|TRBD2
CASSTLLGGGRETQYF
TGCGCCAGCAGCACACTCCTGGGGGGGGGAAGAGAGACCCAGTACTTC
>-|TRBV5-4|TRBJ2-7|TRBD2
CASSLTSGPYEQYF
TGTGCCAGCAGCTTGACTAGCGGACCCTACGAGCAGTACTTC
>-|TRBV19|TRBJ2-2|-
CASSITISNTGELFF
TGTGCCAGTAGTATAACCATATCGAACACCGGGGAGCTGTTTTTT
>-|TRBV27|TRBJ2-2|-
CASSSTSGDGGTGELFF
TGTGCCAGCAGTTCCACCTCCGGGGACGGTGGAACCGGGGAGCTGTTTTTT
>-|TRBV18|TRBJ1-5|TRBD1
CASSHETGLNQPQHF
TGTGCCAGCTCACACGAGACAGGGCTCAATCAGCCCCAGCATTTT
>-|TRBV6-1|TRBJ2-5|-
CASSEETGSRETQYF
TGTGCCAGCAGTGAAGAAACGGGATCGCGGGAGACCCAGTACTTC
>few|TRBV15|TRBJ1-1|-
CATSRDFAGPTEAFF
TGTGCCACCAGCAGAGATTTCGCAGGGCCCACTGAAGCTTTCTTT
>once|TRBV12-5|TRBJ2-5|-
CASGSPFETQYF
TGTGCTAGTGGTTCCCCATTTGAGACCCAGTACTTC
>-|TRBV18|TRBJ1-1|-
CASSLYQLEAFF
TGTGCCAGCTCACTTTATCAACTGGAAGCTTTCTTT
>-|TRBV13|TRBJ2-1|TRBD2
CASSESGRSYNEQFF
TGTGCCAGCAGCGAAAGCGGGAGGTCCTACAATGAGCAGTTCTTC
>-|TRBV1|TRBJ1-3|-
CTSSQEDDGGSGNTIYF
TGCACCAGCAGCCAAGAGGACGACGGGGGATCTGGAAACACCATATATTTT
>-|TRBV2|TRBJ2-3|-
CASSADADTQYF
TGTGCCAGCAGTGCGGACGCTGATACGCAGTATTTT
>-|TRBV5-8|TRBJ1-6|-
CASSLGAGQTNSPLHF
TGTGCCAGCAGCTTGGGGGCAGGACAAACTAATTCACCCCTCCACTTT